The entry that follows covers one TCR beta chain sequence. Produced via immunoSEQ multiplex PCR; TCRdb's table is partial and in-frame only. The sample lists more than 300,000 clones, about 86% seen once, with under 2% in the top ten. This CDR3 comprises 17 residues. V was trimmed by 5 bases and J by 0 bases, leaving 16 bases between them. The germline CDR1 and CDR2 sequences are SEHNR and FQNEAQ (reference sequence). The data stem from a study of Ad26.COV2.S vaccination and SARS-CoV-2 variants. Study as a whole: Ad26.COV2.S was injected intramuscularly once or twice, 56 days apart.

The treatment is: approximately 18 received Ad26.COV2.S at low or high dose, single or two shots; five or six received placebo; per-sample allocation not given. Repertoires come from day 63 after the first vaccine or placebo injection. Donation came from an adult in Boston who was aged 18-55 years. The material was peripheral blood, obtained in a trial of Ad26.COV2.S vaccine versus placebo. The source is a person aged 18 to 59 who received the Ad26.COV2.S COVID-19 vaccine or a placebo. The chain carries TRBV7-9 and TRBJ2-2, with D unclear. The CDR3 is CASSPPRAIANTGELFF. The CDR3 DNA sequence: TGTGCCAGCAGCCCCCCCCGGGCCATAGCGAACACCGGGGAGCTGTTTTTT.